This T cell receptor (beta chain) was documented in a study of blood T cell repertoires in COVID-19. Study background: Spain, Italy and the United States supplied samples that represented acute and convalescent COVID-19. Sources were T cells, B-cell-depleted T cells, or PBMCs; the material itself was cDNA or gDNA.

Per the original data handling: Researchers report that nucleated cell counts were estimated from reference gene primer amplification. The method was immunoSEQ multiplex PCR; TCRdb's version includes in-frame clones alone and lacks a portion of them. The DNA was the basis for D and trimming; V, J and clone size are from that table. The sample includes some 16,000 clones, around nine tenths seen only once; the top ten take 2.7%. Germline CDR1 is KGHSH and CDR2 is LQKENI. The length of the CDR3 is 17 residues. J was trimmed by 6 bases and V by 1 base; bases with no gene match: 12. The V and J genes are TRBV18 and TRBJ2-1, with 7 bases aligning to TRBD1. What was sequenced was peripheral blood. This sequence was found in a human donor in a cohort sampled during active COVID-19. In DNA, the CDR3 is TGTGCCAGCTCACCACAACCGACCCTTCGACAGGGCAATGAGCAGTTCTTC. As protein: CASSPQPTLRQGNEQFF. The full variable domain, rest sourced from reference TRBV18 and TRBJ2-1, is NAGVMQNPRHLVRRRGQEARLRCSPMKGHSHVYWYRQLPEEGLKFMVYLQKENIIDESGMPKERFSAEFPKEGPSILRIQQVVRGDSAAYFCASSPQPTLRQGNEQFFGPGTRLTVL.